This TCR beta chain was documented in a study of low-dose radiotherapy and immunotherapy resistance in tumors. Overall study: Cohort 2's total reached 13 Gy over 26 weeks, at 1 Gy per fraction every two weeks. Cyclophosphamide was given intravenously at 200 mg/m2 every two weeks, and each dose came one day before radiation and immunotherapy.

V lost 5 bases to trimming and J lost 6 bases; unmatched junction nucleotides: 5. Germline loops: CDR1 DFQATT, CDR2 SNEGSKA (reference sequence). CDR3 length equals 13 residues. TRAV- and TRBV-specific primers primed first-strand cDNA, covering alpha and beta chains. The authors amplified TCRs for 15 to 25 PCR cycles with a constant-region primer and a V-primer adapter. TCRdb re-derived calls from the reads in MiXCR, one entry per CDR3 protein. The sample has roughly 100,000 distinct CDR3 sequences, less than 25% seen once. As for time point: after trial treatment. Treatment defined: LDRT plus nivolumab, ipilimumab, low-dose cyclophosphamide and aspirin (RACIN trial).

The rearrangement joins TRBV20-1 to TRBJ2-1; TRBD1 matches at 9 bases. This sequence was found in a male donor with prostate cancer. Sequencing used PBMCs, obtained after low-dose radiotherapy plus immunotherapy. The CDR3 nucleotides are TGCAGTGCTCCGGGACAGGGAAGCAATGAGCAGTTCTTC. Translating it yields CSAPGQGSNEQFF.